This T cell receptor (beta chain) derives from a study of T cell changes during pregnancy in multiple sclerosis. The data were produced by immunoSEQ multiplex PCR, yet TCRdb's version contains in-frame clones alone and is incomplete. The sample includes approximately 39,000 clones, about 94% seen only once; the top ten take approximately 0.39%. The source material was CD4+ T cells from peripheral blood mononuclear cells, sampled in the second trimester of pregnancy. The sequence was obtained from a female donor with multiple sclerosis, enrolled in a pregnancy study.

The CDR3 DNA follows: TGTGCCACCAGCAGACCGACAGGGGCGAGCACTGAAGCTTTCTTT. Translated, it gives CATSRPTGASTEAFF. The chain is built from TRBV15 and TRBJ1-1, with 8 bases aligning to TRBD1. The V gene's germline CDR1 is LNHNV and CDR2 YYDKDF (reference sequence). The CDR3 spans 15 residues. V gave up 2 bases and J gave up 4 bases; unmatched junction bases: 6.